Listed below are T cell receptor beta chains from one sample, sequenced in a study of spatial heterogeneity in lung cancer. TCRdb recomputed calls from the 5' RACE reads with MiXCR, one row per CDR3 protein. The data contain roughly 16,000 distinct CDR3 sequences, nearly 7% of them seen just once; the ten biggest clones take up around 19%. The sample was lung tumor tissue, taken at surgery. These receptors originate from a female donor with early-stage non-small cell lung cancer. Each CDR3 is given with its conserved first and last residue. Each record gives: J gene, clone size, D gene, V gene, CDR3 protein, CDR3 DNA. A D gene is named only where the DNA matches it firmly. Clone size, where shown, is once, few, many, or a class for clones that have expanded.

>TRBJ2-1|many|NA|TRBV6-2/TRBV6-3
CASSYGAGSYEQFF
TGTGCCAGCAGTTACGGGGCAGGTTCCTATGAGCAGTTCTTC
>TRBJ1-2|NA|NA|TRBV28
CASSSPRGALGYGYTF
TGTGCCAGCAGTTCCCCTAGGGGGGCGCTGGGCTATGGCTACACCTTC
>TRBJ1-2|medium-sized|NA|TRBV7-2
CASAFTGPGGYTF
TGTGCCAGCGCCTTTACGGGGCCAGGGGGCTACACCTTC
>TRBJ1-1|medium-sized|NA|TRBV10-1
CASSRGQNTEAFF
TGCGCCAGCAGCCGCGGACAGAACACTGAAGCTTTCTTT
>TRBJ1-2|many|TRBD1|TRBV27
CASRLGQGAEYYGYTF
TGTGCCAGCAGACTCGGACAGGGGGCAGAATACTATGGCTACACCTTC
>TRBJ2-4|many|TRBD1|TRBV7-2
CASSLRQGHIQYF
TGTGCCAGCAGCCTTCGACAGGGGCACATTCAGTACTTC
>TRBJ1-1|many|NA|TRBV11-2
CASSSNYGAFF
TGTGCCAGCAGCTCTAACTACGGGGCTTTCTTT
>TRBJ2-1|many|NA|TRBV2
CASQEAPYNEQFF
TGTGCCAGCCAGGAGGCGCCGTACAATGAGCAGTTCTTC
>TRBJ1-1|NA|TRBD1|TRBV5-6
CASSFGDRRLSGTEAFF
TGTGCCAGCAGCTTTGGGGACAGGAGACTATCGGGGACTGAAGCTTTCTTT
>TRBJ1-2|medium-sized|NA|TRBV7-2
CASSSLGGRYGYTF
TGTGCCAGCAGCTCCTTAGGGGGGAGGTATGGCTACACCTTC
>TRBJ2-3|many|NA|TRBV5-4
CASSLALGSTDTQYF
TGTGCCAGCAGCTTGGCCTTAGGGAGCACAGATACGCAGTATTTT
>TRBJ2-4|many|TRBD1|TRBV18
CASSSHNRGIAKNIQYF
TGTGCCAGCTCATCACACAACAGGGGGATAGCCAAAAACATTCAGTACTTC
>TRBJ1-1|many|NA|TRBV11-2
CASSLVEAPTSTGAFF
TGTGCCAGCAGCTTAGTTGAGGCTCCCACCTCGACGGGGGCTTTCTTT
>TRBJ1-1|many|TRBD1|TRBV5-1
CASSGDRNTEAFF
TGCGCCAGCAGCGGGGACAGGAACACTGAAGCTTTCTTT
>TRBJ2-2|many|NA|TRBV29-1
CSVRQSLNTGELFF
TGCAGCGTTCGACAGAGTTTGAACACCGGGGAGCTGTTTTTT
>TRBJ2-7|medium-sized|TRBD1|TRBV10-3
CAISVRTGTYEQYF
TGTGCCATCAGTGTTAGGACAGGGACCTACGAGCAGTACTTC
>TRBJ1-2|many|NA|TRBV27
CASSPTGVYGYTF
TGTGCCAGCAGTCCGACAGGAGTCTATGGCTACACCTTC
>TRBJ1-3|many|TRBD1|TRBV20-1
CSARLDRGKSGNTIYF
TGCAGTGCTAGATTGGACAGGGGAAAATCTGGAAACACCATATATTTT
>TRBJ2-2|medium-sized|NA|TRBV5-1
CASSSAREGELFF
TGCGCCAGCAGCTCCGCCAGGGAGGGGGAGCTGTTTTTT
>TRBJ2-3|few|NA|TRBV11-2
CASSKGRGTDTQYF
TGTGCCAGCTCCAAGGGCAGGGGCACAGATACGCAGTATTTT
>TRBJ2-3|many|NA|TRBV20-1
CSARVGGTQYF
TGCAGTGCTAGAGTGGGGGGAACGCAGTATTTT
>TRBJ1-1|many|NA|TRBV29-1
CSVVKGTIEAFF
TGCAGCGTTGTAAAGGGTACGATTGAAGCTTTCTTT
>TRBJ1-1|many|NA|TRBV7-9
CASSPEVGTEAFF
TGTGCCAGCAGCCCTGAGGTGGGGACTGAAGCTTTCTTT